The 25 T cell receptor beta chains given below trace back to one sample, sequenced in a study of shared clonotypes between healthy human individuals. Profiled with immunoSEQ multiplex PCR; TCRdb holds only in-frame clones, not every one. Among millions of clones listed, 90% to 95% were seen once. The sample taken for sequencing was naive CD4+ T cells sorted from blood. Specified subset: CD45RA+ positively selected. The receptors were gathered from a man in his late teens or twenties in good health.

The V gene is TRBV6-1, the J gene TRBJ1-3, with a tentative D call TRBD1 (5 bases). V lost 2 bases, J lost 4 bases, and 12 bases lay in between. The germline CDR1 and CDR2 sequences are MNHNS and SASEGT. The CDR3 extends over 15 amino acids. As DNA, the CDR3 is TGTGCCAGCAGTGAACAGGGACCGACGGGAAACACCATATATTTT. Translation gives CASSEQGPTGNTIYF.

In DNA, the CDR3 is TGTGCCAGCAGTAACCGGGACAGGGGGAACTACGAGCAGTACTTC. This sequence encodes CASSNRDRGNYEQYF. This chain uses TRBV6-6 with TRBJ2-7, with TRBD1 identical over 11 bases. This CDR3 is built from 15 residues. V was pared by 5 bases and J by 3 bases, with 6 bases of the junction left unmatched. The germline V gene has CDR1 MNHNY and CDR2 SVGAGI (reference sequence).

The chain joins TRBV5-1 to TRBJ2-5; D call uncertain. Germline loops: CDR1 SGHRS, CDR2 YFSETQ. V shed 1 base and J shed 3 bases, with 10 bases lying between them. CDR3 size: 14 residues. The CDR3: CASSLTGEKETQYF. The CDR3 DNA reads TGCGCCAGCAGCTTGACCGGTGAAAAAGAGACCCAGTACTTC.

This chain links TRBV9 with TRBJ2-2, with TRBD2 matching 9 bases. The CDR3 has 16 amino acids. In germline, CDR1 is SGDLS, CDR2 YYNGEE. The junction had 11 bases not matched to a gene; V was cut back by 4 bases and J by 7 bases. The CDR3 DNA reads TGTGCCAGCAGCCCCCGGGGTAGCGGGAGTGTCGGGGAGCTGTTTTTT. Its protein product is CASSPRGSGSVGELFF.

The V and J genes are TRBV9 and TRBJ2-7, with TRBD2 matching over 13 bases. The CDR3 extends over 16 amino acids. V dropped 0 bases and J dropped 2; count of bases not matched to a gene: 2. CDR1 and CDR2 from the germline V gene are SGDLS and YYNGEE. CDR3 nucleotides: TGTGCCAGCAGCGTAGACGGGACTAGCGGGACCTACGAGCAGTACTTC. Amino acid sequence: CASSVDGTSGTYEQYF.

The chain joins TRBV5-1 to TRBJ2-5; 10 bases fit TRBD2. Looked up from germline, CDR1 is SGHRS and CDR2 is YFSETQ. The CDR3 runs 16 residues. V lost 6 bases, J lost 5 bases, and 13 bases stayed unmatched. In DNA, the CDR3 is TGCGCCAGCATAGCGGGGCTAGCGGGAGTAGTTGAGACCCAGTACTTC. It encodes CASIAGLAGVVETQYF.

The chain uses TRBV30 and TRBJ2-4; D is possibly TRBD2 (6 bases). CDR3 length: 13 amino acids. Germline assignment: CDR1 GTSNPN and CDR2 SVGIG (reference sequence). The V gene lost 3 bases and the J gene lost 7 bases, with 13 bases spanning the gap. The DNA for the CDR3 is TGTGCCTGGAGGCCCGGAGGGTTGAACATTCAGTACTTC. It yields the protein CAWRPGGLNIQYF.

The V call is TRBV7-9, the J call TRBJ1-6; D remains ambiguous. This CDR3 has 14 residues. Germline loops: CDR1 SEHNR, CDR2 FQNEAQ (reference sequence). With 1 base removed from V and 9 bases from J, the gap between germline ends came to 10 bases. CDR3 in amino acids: CASSLVMRPSPLHF. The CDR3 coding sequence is TGTGCCAGCAGCTTAGTAATGCGTCCTTCACCCCTCCACTTT.

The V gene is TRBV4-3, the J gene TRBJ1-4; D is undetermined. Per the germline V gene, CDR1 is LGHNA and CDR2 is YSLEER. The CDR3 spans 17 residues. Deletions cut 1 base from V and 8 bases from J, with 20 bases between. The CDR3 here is CASSQGHPGALGEKLFF. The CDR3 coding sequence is TGCGCCAGCAGCCAAGGCCATCCGGGAGCCCTCGGCGAAAAACTGTTTTTT.

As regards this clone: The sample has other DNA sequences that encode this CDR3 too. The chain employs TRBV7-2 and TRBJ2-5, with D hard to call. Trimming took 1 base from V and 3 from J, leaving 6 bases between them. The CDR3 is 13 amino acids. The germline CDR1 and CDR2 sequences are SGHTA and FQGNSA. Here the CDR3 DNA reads TGTGCCAGCAGCTTAGTACGGGAAGAGACCCAGTACTTC. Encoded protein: CASSLVREETQYF.

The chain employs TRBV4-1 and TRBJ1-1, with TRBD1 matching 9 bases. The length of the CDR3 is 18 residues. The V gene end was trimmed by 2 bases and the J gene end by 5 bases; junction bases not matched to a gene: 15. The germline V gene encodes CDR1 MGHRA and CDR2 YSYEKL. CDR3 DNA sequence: TGCGCCAGCAGCCAATCGGGGACAGGGATCACCCTGGGGACTGAAGCTTTCTTT. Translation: CASSQSGTGITLGTEAFF.

The chain's CDR3 is CASSYSKGADTEAFF. CDR3 DNA sequence: TGTGCCAGCAGTTACTCGAAGGGGGCGGACACTGAAGCTTTCTTT. The chain has TRBV6-5 and TRBJ1-1; TRBD1 matches 7 bases. The CDR3 loop spans 15 amino acids. V was clipped by 0 bases and J by 3 bases; unmatched bases: 4. Germline CDR1 reads MNHEY; CDR2 reads SVGAGI.

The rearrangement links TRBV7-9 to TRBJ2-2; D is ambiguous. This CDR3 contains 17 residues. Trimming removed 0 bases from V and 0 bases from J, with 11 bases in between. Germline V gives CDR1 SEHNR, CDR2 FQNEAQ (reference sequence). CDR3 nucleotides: TGTGCCAGCAGCTTAGCGCGGACCGAGTCGAACACCGGGGAGCTGTTTTTT. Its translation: CASSLARTESNTGELFF.

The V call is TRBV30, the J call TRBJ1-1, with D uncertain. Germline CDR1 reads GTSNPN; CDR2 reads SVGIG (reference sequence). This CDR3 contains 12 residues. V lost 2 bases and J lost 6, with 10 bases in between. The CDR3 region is CAWSRLQAEAFF. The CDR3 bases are TGTGCCTGGAGTAGACTACAAGCTGAAGCTTTCTTT.

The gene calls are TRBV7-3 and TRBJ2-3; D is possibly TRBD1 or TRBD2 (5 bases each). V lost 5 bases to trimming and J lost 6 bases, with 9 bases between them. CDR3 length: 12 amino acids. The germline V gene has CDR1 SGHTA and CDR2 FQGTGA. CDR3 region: CASSPGADTQYF. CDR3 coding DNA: TGTGCCAGCAGCCCCGGGGCCGATACGCAGTATTTT.

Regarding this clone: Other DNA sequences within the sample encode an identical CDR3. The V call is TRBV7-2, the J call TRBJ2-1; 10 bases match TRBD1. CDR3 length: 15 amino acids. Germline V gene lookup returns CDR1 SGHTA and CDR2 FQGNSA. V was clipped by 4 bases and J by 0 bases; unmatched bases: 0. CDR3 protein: CASSWDRGSYNEQFF. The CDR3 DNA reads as TGTGCCAGCAGCTGGGACAGGGGCTCCTACAATGAGCAGTTCTTC.

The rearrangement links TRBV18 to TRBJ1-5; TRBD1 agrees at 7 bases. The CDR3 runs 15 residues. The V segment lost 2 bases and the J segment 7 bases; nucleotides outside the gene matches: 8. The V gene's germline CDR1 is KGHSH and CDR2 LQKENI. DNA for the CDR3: TGTGCCAGCTCACCAAGAGGGGGCGAAGAGCAGCCCCAGCATTTT. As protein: CASSPRGGEEQPQHF.

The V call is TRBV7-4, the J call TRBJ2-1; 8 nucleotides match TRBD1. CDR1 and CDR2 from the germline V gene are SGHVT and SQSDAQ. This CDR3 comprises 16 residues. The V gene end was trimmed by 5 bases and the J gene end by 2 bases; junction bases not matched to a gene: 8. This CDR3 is CASSPPSGGTYNEQFF. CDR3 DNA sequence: TGTGCCAGCAGCCCCCCCTCAGGGGGCACCTACAATGAGCAGTTCTTC. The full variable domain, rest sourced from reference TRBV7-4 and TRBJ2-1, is GAGVSQSPRYKVAKRGRDVALRCDSISGHVTLYWYRQTLGQGSEVLTYSQSDAQRDKSGRPSGRFSAERPERSVSTLKIQRTEQGDSAVYLCASSPPSGGTYNEQFFGPGTRLTVL.

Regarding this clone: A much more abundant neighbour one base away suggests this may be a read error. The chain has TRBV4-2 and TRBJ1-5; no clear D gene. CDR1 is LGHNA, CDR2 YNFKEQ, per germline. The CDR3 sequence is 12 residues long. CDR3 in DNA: TGTGCCAGCAGCTATAGCAACCAGCCCCAGCATTTT. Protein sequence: CASSYSNQPQHF.

CDR3: CAIGGGTYEQYF. The DNA of the CDR3 is TGTGCCATCGGTGGCGGGACCTACGAGCAGTACTTC. V is TRBV10-3 and J is TRBJ2-7, with TRBD2 as a possible D gene (6 bases). Germline V gene data show CDR1 as ENHRY and CDR2 as SYGVKD. CDR3 length: 12 amino acids. Trimming shortened V by 8 bases and J by 2 bases, and 10 bases separated the two germline ends.

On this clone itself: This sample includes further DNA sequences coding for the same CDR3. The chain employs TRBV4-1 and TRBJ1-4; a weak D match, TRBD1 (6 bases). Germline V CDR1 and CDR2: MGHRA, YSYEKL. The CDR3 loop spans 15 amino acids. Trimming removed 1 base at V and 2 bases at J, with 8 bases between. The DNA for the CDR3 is TGCGCCAGCAGCCAAGGGACAGCCACTAATGAAAAACTGTTTTTT. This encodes CASSQGTATNEKLFF.

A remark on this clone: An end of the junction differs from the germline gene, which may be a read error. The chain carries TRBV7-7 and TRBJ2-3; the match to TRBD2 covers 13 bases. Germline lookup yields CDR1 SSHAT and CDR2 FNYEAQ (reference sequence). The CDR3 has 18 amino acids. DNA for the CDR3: TGTGCTAGCAGCACGGGACTAGCGGGGCGTACTAGCACAGATACGCAGTATTTT. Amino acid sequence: CASSTGLAGRTSTDTQYF.

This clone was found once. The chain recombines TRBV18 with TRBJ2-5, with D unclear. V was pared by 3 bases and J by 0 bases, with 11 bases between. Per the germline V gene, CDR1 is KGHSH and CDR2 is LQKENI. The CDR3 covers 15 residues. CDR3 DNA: TGTGCCAGCTCACCCCTCGGCTGGTACCAAGAGACCCAGTACTTC. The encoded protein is CASSPLGWYQETQYF.

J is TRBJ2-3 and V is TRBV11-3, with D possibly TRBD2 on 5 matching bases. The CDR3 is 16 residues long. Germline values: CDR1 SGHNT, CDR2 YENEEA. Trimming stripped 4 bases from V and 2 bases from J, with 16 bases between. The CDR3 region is CASSSSRGRTTDTQYF. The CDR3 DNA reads TGTGCCAGCAGCTCCTCTCGGGGTAGGACCACAGATACGCAGTATTTT.

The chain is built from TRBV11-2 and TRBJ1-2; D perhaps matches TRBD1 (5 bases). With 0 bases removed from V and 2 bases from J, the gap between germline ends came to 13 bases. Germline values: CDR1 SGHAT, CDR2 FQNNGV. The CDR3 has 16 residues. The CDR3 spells CASSLDSGGSNYGYTF. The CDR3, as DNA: TGTGCCAGCAGCTTAGATTCTGGGGGGTCGAACTATGGCTACACCTTC.